These 21 T cell receptor beta chains originate from one sample sequenced in a study of OX40 agonist ivuxolimab in advanced cancers. Method: immunoSEQ multiplex PCR; TCRdb's copy keeps in-frame clones and lacks some. The table records about 23,000 clones, less than 90% of them present only once. The sample was CD4+ or CD8+ T cells sorted from blood, taken in a trial of the OX40 agonist ivuxolimab. These TCRs come from an adult with an advanced solid tumor such as melanoma, head and neck, liver or kidney cancer.

The V and J genes are TRBV6-4 and TRBJ2-3; D may be TRBD1 (5 bases). The CDR3 runs 15 residues. V was cut by 2 bases and J by 2 bases, with 11 bases left in between. Germline V lookup: CDR1 MRHNA, CDR2 SNTAGT. The CDR3 loop is CASSDGDRPTDTQYF. In DNA, the CDR3 is TGTGCCAGCAGTGACGGCGACAGACCCACAGATACGCAGTATTTT.

This chain uses TRBV27 with TRBJ2-7; 9 positions match TRBD1. Germline CDR1 and CDR2: MNHEY and SMNVEV (reference sequence). The CDR3 is 15 amino acids. V lost 1 base and J lost 1; bases outside the gene matches: 2. The CDR3 protein is CASSLYGTGSYEQYF. The CDR3 DNA is TGTGCCAGCAGTTTATACGGGACAGGGTCCTACGAGCAGTACTTC.

This clone was found once. The chain carries TRBV2 and TRBJ1-1; 8 bases are a match to TRBD1. The CDR3 extends over 14 amino acids. V shed 3 bases and J 4 bases; nucleotides not matched to a gene: 4. CDR1 and CDR2 from the germline V gene are SNHLY and FYNNEI. The CDR3 coding sequence is TGTGCCAGCAGTGACGTTACAGGGGGCACTGAAGCTTTCTTT. Amino acid sequence: CASSDVTGGTEAFF.

This sequence joins TRBV6-1 and TRBJ1-3; D is undetermined. Germline V lookup: CDR1 MNHNS, CDR2 SASEGT. V lost 2 bases, J lost 4 bases, and 3 bases lay in between. The CDR3 totals 12 residues. CDR3 residues: CASSEMGNTIYF. DNA of the CDR3: TGTGCCAGCAGTGAAATGGGAAACACCATATATTTT.

The chain joins TRBV9 to TRBJ1-1; the match to TRBD1 covers 7 bases. The CDR3 runs 16 residues. Trimming took 2 bases from V and 2 from J; bases not matched to a gene: 9. CDR1 is SGDLS and CDR2 is YYNGEE in the germline V gene. CDR3 amino acids: CASSVRQGGGNTEAFF. CDR3 nucleotide sequence: TGTGCCAGCAGCGTCCGCCAGGGGGGCGGCAACACTGAAGCTTTCTTT.

The V and J genes are TRBV6-6 and TRBJ1-4; perhaps TRBD1 as D (5 bases). Germline values: CDR1 MNHNY, CDR2 SVGAGI (reference sequence). The CDR3 is made up of 15 amino acids. Trimming shortened V by 6 bases and J by 7 bases, and 18 bases separated the two germline ends. The CDR3 protein is CASSPRGIGGEKLFF. Here the CDR3 DNA reads TGTGCCAGCAGCCCGAGGGGAATCGGGGGTGAAAAACTGTTTTTT.

The chain couples TRBV4-1 to TRBJ2-2, with TRBD1 as a possible D gene (6 bases). CDR1 MGHRA and CDR2 YSYEKL come from the germline V gene. V was trimmed by 3 bases and J by 6 bases, leaving 14 bases between them. This CDR3 spans 15 amino acids. Written as DNA, the CDR3 is TGCGCCAGCAGCCACCGGACAGAGGGGTCCGGGGAGCTGTTTTTT. Translated: CASSHRTEGSGELFF.

The rearrangement uses TRBV5-1 and TRBJ2-7; 7 bases agree with TRBD1. CDR1 SGHRS and CDR2 YFSETQ come from the germline V gene. After removal of 4 bases from V and 3 bases from J, the junction contained 10 bases not matched to a gene. CDR3 length equals 15 residues. CDR3 loop: CASSPRQGGGYEQYF. CDR3 in DNA: TGCGCCAGCAGCCCCAGACAGGGTGGGGGCTACGAGCAGTACTTC.

CDR3 protein: CASLRRESSHNEQFF. The DNA of the CDR3 is TGTGCCAGCCTGCGTCGAGAGTCCAGCCACAATGAGCAGTTCTTC. This chain joins TRBV6-5 and TRBJ2-1; unclear D gene. The germline V gene encodes CDR1 MNHEY and CDR2 SVGAGI. CDR3 size: 15 residues. Trimming took 8 bases from V and 5 from J, leaving 19 bases between them.

CDR3 coding DNA: TGTGCCAGCAGTCTGATCTTTAACCCCCCGGCGCAGTATTTT. Its protein product is CASSLIFNPPAQYF. The chain combines TRBV5-5 with TRBJ2-3; D gene uncertain. Germline lookup yields CDR1 SGHKS and CDR2 YYEKEE (reference sequence). V was clipped by 5 bases and J by 10 bases, with 20 bases between them. The CDR3 length is 14 residues.

This rearrangement joins TRBV5-4 to TRBJ2-3, with 12 bases lining up with TRBD2. The CDR3 length is 16 residues. CDR1 is SGHNT and CDR2 is YYREEE in the germline V gene (reference sequence). Germline trimming cut 4 bases from V and 1 base from J; bases unmatched to any gene: 4. Written as DNA, the CDR3 is TGTGCCAGCAGCCCACGACTAGCGGGGGGCACAGATACGCAGTATTTT. Amino acid sequence: CASSPRLAGGTDTQYF.

Concerning this clone itself: Other DNA sequences within the sample encode an identical CDR3. The rearrangement uses TRBV6-1 and TRBJ1-2; D is unresolved. Per germline, CDR1 MNHNS and CDR2 SASEGT. V was pared by 8 bases and J by 3 bases, with 16 bases between. The length of the CDR3 is 14 residues. CDR3 DNA sequence: TGTGCCAGCCGGAGACCCCAGGAATACTATGGCTACACCTTC. It translates to CASRRPQEYYGYTF.

The rearrangement uses TRBV7-6 and TRBJ1-4; D gene unclear. Germline CDR1 is SGHVS and CDR2 is FNYEAQ. CDR3 length equals 15 residues. V shed 4 bases and J shed 5 bases, with 14 bases lying between them. CDR3 nucleotides: TGTGCCAGCAGCTCAGAGCCGGGTCGAAATGAAAAACTGTTTTTT. Translating gives CASSSEPGRNEKLFF.

The rearrangement links TRBV18 to TRBJ1-2; D is unresolved. The V end was cut by 3 bases, the J end by 6 bases, with 14 bases between. This CDR3 comprises 14 residues. The V gene's germline CDR1 is KGHSH and CDR2 LQKENI. This CDR3 is CASSPGRGMDGYTF. As DNA, the CDR3 is TGTGCCAGCTCACCCGGACGGGGAATGGATGGCTACACCTTC.

The rearrangement uses TRBV12-5 and TRBJ2-1, with TRBD2 as a possible D gene (6 bases). V was cut by 6 bases and J by 3 bases, with 12 bases left in between. CDR3 length: 14 amino acids. Looked up from germline, CDR1 is LGHNT and CDR2 is FRNRAP. The CDR3 region is CASGDGSYYNEQFF. As DNA, the CDR3 is TGTGCTAGTGGAGACGGGAGCTACTACAATGAGCAGTTCTTC.

The CDR3 nucleotides are TGTGCCAGCAGTTACTCGTCCCTCGACGAGCAGTACTTC. Amino acid sequence: CASSYSSLDEQYF. The V call is TRBV6-5, the J call TRBJ2-7; D is uncertain. Germline V lookup: CDR1 MNHEY, CDR2 SVGAGI. This CDR3 contains 13 residues. V was pared by 0 bases and J by 5 bases, with 8 bases between.

The chain links TRBV7-8 to TRBJ1-1; TRBD1 might be the D (6 bases). The CDR3 is made up of 13 amino acids. V was pared by 5 bases and J by 5 bases, with 12 bases between. Looked up from germline, CDR1 is SGHVS and CDR2 is FQNEAQ. CDR3 sequence (DNA): TGTGCCAGCAGCGGGGGGGGCCGAACTGAAGCTTTCTTT. The encoded protein is CASSGGGRTEAFF.

The chain employs TRBV7-6 and TRBJ2-7, with 9 bases identical to TRBD2. The CDR3 totals 15 residues. Germline CDR1 and CDR2: SGHVS and FNYEAQ. With V trimmed by 4 bases and J by 1 base, 5 bases remained unmatched. In nucleotides, the CDR3 is TGTGCCAGCAGCTCGACTAGCGGCCTTTCCTACGAGCAGTACTTC. Amino acids: CASSSTSGLSYEQYF.

This clone was observed a single time. The CDR3 nucleotides are TGTGCCAGCACCCCTTCCGGGTCCCGAGAGACCCAGTACTTC. Translation: CASTPSGSRETQYF. V is TRBV5-8 and J is TRBJ2-5, with unresolved D. The V and J ends lost 6 bases and 4 bases respectively, with 16 bases between them. The germline V gene has CDR1 SGHTS and CDR2 YDEGEE. The CDR3 is made up of 14 amino acids.

The CDR3 nucleotides are TGTGCCAGCAGTGAAGCGTTATTTGTCAGCCTAAACACCGGGGAGCTGTTTTTT. This encodes CASSEALFVSLNTGELFF. The chain couples TRBV6-1 to TRBJ2-2, with D hard to call. V was pared by 0 bases and J by 2 bases, with 16 bases between. The CDR3 runs to 18 residues. Germline V CDR1 and CDR2: MNHNS, SASEGT.

The V gene is TRBV7-9, the J gene TRBJ2-7; D might be TRBD1 (7 bases). V was trimmed by 1 base and J by 0 bases, leaving 16 bases between them. The germline V gene has CDR1 SEHNR and CDR2 FQNEAQ (reference sequence). The CDR3 is 17 amino acids. In nucleotides, the CDR3 is TGTGCCAGCAGCTTAGGGTCAGGGGGAGGCTTCTCCTACGAGCAGTACTTC. Its translation is CASSLGSGGGFSYEQYF.